This T cell receptor beta chain was obtained from a study of human T cells and chemical hapten exposure. Study at large: On approximately 2 cm by approximately 2 cm of upper inner arm skin, sensitization was performed with 2% DPC. Alopecia areata, totalis or universalis was found in mostly female patients. How much TCR each sample yielded varied, mostly because pooled library volumes differed slightly.

A single record per CDR3 protein comes from TCRdb applying MiXCR to the RACE reads. The data contain 13,000 to 15,000 distinct CDR3 sequences, approximately 16% of them singletons. Noted time point: patch test 1, 2 weeks after DPC sensitization. As for treatment: therapeutic diphenylcyclopropenone sensitization with weekly scalp DPC. CDR1 DFQATT and CDR2 SNEGSKA come from the germline V gene (reference sequence). The trim removed 1 base at V and 4 bases at J, leaving 5 bases unmatched. This CDR3 region has 16 residues. This clonotype has a count of ten or more. Antigen specificity is unknown. Study-wide points: Each of the donors had alopecia, so their immune responses may not resemble those of healthy people.

The receptor comes from a woman in her thirties with alopecia areata. Some clones in this sample may be carry-over from other donors' samples. Sequencing was performed on whole blood, taken in connection with sensitization to the hapten diphenylcyclopropenone (DPC). The V gene is TRBV20-1, the J gene TRBJ2-3; TRBD2 matches at 13 bases. This CDR3 is CSARGLAGGPADTQYF. DNA for the CDR3: TGCAGTGCTAGAGGACTAGCGGGAGGACCGGCAGATACGCAGTATTTT.